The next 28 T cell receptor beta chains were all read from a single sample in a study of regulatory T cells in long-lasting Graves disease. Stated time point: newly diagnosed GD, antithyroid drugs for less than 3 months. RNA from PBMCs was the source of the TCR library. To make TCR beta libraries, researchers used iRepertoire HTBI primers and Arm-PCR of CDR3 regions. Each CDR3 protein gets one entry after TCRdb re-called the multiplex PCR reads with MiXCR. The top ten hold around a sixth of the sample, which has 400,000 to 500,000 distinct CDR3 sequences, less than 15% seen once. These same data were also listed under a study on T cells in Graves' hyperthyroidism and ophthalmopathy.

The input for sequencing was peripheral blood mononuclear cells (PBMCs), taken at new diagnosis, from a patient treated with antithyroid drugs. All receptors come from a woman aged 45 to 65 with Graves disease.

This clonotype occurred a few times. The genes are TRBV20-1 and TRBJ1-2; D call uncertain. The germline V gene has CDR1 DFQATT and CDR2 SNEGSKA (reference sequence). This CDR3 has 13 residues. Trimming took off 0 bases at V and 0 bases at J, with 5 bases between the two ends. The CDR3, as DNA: TGCAGTGCTAGAGATTTAGCTAACTATGGCTACACCTTC. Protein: CSARDLANYGYTF.

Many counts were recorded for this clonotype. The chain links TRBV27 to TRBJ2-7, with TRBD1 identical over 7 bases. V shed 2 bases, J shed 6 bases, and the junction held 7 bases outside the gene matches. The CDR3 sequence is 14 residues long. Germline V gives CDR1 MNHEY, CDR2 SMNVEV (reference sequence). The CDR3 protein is CASSLERTGTEQYF. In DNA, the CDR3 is TGTGCCAGCAGTTTAGAAAGGACAGGTACCGAGCAGTACTTC.

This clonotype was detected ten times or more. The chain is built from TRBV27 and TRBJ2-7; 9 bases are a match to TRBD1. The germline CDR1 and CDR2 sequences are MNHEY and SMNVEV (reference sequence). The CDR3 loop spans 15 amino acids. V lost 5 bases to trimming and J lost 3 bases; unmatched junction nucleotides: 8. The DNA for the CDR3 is TGTGCCAGCAGTGCAAACAGGGGGCTTATCTACGAGCAGTACTTC. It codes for CASSANRGLIYEQYF.

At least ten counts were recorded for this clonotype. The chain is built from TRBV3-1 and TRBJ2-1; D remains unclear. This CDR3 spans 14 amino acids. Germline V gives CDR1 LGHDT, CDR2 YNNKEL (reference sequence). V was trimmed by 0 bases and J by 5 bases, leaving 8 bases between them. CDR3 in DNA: TGTGCCAGCAGCCAAGATTACAGCAACAATGAGCAGTTCTTC. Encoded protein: CASSQDYSNNEQFF.

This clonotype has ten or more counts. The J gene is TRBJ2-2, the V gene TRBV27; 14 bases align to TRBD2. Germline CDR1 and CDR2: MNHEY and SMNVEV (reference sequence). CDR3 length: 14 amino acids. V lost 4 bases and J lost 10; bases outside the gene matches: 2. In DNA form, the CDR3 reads TGTGCCAGCAGTTCGGGACTAGCGGGAGTGGAGCTGTTTTTT. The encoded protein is CASSSGLAGVELFF.

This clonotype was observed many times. The CDR3 nucleotides read TGTGCCAGCAGCTCCACCCTGACAGGGGGCCGGGACGAGCAGTACTTC. It translates to CASSSTLTGGRDEQYF. V gene TRBV11-2 combines with J gene TRBJ2-7; 10 bases align to TRBD1. This CDR3 contains 16 residues. The J segment lost 5 bases and the V segment lost 4 bases, leaving 11 bases of the junction unmatched. CDR1 is SGHAT and CDR2 is FQNNGV in the germline V gene. The full variable domain, its missing parts supplied by reference TRBV11-2 and TRBJ2-7, is EAGVAQSPRYKIIEKRQSVAFWCNPISGHATLYWYQQILGQGPKLLIQFQNNGVVDDSQLPKDRFSAERLKGVDSTLKIQPAKLEDSAVYLCASSSTLTGGRDEQYFGPGTRLTVT.

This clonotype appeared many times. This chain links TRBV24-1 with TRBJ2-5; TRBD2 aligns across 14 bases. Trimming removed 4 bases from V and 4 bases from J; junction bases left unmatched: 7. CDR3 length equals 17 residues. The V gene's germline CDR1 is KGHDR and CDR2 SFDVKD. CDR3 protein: CATSEDGLAGGIETQYF. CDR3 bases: TGTGCCACCAGTGAGGACGGACTAGCGGGAGGAATAGAGACCCAGTACTTC.

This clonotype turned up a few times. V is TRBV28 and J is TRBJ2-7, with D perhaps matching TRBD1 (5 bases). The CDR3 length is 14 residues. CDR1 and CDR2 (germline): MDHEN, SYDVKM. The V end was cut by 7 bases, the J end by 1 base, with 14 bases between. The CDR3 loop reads CASKSPTASYEQYF. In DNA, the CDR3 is TGTGCCAGCAAGAGCCCGACAGCATCCTACGAGCAGTACTTC.

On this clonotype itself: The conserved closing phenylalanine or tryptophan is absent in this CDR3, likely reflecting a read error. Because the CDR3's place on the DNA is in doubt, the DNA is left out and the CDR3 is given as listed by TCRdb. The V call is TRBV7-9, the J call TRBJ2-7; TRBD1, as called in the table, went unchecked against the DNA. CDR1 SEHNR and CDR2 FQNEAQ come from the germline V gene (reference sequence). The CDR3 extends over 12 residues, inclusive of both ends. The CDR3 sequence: CASSFGRGLRYL.

As DNA, the CDR3 is TGTGCCAGCAGAGGGGACGGTTATAGCAATCAGCCCCAGCATTTT. The encoded protein is CASRGDGYSNQPQHF. The chain employs TRBV2 and TRBJ1-5, with D possibly being TRBD1 (5 bases). This CDR3 has 15 amino acids. Deletions cut 6 bases from V and 0 bases from J, with 12 bases between. In germline, CDR1 is SNHLY, CDR2 FYNNEI.

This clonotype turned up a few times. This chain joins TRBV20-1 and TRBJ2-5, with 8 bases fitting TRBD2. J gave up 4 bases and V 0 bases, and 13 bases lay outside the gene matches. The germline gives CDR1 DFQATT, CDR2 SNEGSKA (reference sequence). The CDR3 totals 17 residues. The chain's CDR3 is CSARDGGLTGGRETQYF. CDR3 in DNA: TGCAGTGCTAGAGATGGGGGGCTGACGGGGGGGAGAGAGACCCAGTACTTC.

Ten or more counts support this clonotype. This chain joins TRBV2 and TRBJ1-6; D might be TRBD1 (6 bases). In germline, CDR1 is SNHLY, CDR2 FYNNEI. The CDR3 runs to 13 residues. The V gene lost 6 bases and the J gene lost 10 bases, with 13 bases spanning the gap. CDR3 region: CASREQGYSPLHF. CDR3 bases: TGTGCCAGCAGGGAACAGGGCTACTCACCCCTCCACTTT. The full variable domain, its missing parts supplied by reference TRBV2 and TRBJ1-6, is EPEVTQTPSHQVTQMGQEVILRCVPISNHLYFYWYRQILGQKVEFLVSFYNNEISEKSEIFDDQFSVERPDGSNFTLKIRSTKLEDSAMYFCASREQGYSPLHFGNGTRLTVT.

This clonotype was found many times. For the CDR3, the DNA is TGTGCCAGCAGCTTAAGGACAGGGAATAATGAGCAGTTCTTC. Translated, it gives CASSLRTGNNEQFF. The gene calls are TRBV11-2 and TRBJ2-1; 8 bases map to TRBD1. The CDR3 has 14 residues. Unmatched junction bases numbered 4, after V lost 2 bases and J lost 7 bases. Germline V gene sequence: CDR1 SGHAT, CDR2 FQNNGV.

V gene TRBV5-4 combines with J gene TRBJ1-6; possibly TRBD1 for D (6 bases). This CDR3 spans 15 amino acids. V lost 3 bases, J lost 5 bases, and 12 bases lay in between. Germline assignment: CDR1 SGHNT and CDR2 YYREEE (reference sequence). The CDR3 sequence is CASSSGAGDNSPLHF. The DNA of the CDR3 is TGTGCCAGCAGCTCAGGAGCAGGGGATAATTCACCCCTCCACTTT.

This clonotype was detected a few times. The CDR3 nucleotides are TGTGCCAGCAGCTCCCCAGGGATGAGAGGGGCCAACGTCCTGACTTTC. Translated: CASSSPGMRGANVLTF. The V call is TRBV7-9, the J call TRBJ2-6; tentatively, D is TRBD1 (5 bases). Trimming stripped 4 bases from V and 4 bases from J, with 14 bases between. This CDR3 is 16 amino acids long. The germline gives CDR1 SEHNR, CDR2 FQNEAQ (reference sequence).

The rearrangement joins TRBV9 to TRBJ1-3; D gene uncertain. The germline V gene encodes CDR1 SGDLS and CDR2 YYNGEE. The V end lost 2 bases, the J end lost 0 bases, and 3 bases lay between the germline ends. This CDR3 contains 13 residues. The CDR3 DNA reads TGTGCCAGCAGCGTGACCTCTGGAAACACCATATATTTT. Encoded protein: CASSVTSGNTIYF.

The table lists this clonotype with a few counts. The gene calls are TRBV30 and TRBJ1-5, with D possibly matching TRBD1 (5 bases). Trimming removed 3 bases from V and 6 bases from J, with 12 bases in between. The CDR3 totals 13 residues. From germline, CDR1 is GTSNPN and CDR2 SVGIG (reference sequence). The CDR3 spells CAWRAQGSQPQHF. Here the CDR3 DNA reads TGTGCCTGGAGAGCGCAGGGTAGTCAGCCCCAGCATTTT.

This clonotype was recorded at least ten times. CDR3 loop: CSARERLEKETQYF. CDR3 nucleotide sequence: TGCAGTGCTAGAGAGAGGCTAGAAAAAGAGACCCAGTACTTC. This chain joins TRBV20-1 and TRBJ2-5, with no clear D. Per the germline V gene, CDR1 is DFQATT and CDR2 is SNEGSKA (reference sequence). CDR3 length: 14 residues. Trimming cost V 0 bases and J 3 bases, with 11 bases left between them.

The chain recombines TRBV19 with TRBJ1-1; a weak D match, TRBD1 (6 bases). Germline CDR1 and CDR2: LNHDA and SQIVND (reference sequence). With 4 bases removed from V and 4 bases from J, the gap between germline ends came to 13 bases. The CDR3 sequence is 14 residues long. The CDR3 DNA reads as TGTGCCAGTAGTACGCAGGGGCGTGTCACTGAAGCTTTCTTT. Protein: CASSTQGRVTEAFF.

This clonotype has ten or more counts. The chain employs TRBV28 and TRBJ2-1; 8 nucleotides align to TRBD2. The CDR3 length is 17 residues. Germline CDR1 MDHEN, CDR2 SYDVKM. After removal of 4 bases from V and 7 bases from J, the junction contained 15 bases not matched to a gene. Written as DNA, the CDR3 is TGTGCCAGCAGTTCCTACATTAGCGGGACGGATAGGAATGAGCAGTTCTTC. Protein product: CASSSYISGTDRNEQFF.

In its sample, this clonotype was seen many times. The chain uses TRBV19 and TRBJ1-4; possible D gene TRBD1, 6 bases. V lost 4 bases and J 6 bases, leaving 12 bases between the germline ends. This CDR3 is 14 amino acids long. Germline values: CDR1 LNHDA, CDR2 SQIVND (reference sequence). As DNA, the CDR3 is TGTGCCAGTAGTAATGGGGGCTTAGATGAAAAACTGTTTTTT. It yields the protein CASSNGGLDEKLFF.

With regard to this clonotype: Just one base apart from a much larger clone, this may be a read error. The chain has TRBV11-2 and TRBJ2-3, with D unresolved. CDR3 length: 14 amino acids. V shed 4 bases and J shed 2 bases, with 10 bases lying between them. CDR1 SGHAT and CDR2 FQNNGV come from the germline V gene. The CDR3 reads CASSSAHSTDTQYF. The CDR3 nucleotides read TGTGCCAGCAGCTCAGCGCATTCCACAGATACGCAGTATTTT. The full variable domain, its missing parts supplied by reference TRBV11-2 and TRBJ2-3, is EAGVAQSPRYKIIEKRQSVAFWCNPISGHATLYWYQQILGQGPKLLIQFQNNGVVDDSQLPKDRFSAERLKGVDSTLKIQPAKLEDSAVYLCASSSAHSTDTQYFGPGTRLTVL.

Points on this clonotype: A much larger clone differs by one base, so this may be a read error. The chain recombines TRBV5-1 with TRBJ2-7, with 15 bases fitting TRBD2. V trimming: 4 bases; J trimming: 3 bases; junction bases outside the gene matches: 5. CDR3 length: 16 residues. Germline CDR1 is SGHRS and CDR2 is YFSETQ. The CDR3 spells CASSSGTSGRLYEQYF. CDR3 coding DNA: TGCGCCAGCAGCAGCGGGACTAGCGGGAGGCTCTACGAGCAGTACTTC. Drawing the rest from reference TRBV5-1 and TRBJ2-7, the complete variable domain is KAGVTQTPRYLIKTRGQQVTLSCSPISGHRSVSWYQQTPGQGLQFLFEYFSETQRNKGNFPGRFSGRQFSNSRSEMNVSTLELGDSALYLCASSSGTSGRLYEQYFGPGTRLTVT.

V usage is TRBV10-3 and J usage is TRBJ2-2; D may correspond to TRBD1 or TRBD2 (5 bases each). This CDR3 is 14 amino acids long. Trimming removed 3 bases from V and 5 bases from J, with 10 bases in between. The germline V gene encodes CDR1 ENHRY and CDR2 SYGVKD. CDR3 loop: CAISDTWGTGELFF. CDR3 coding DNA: TGTGCCATCAGTGACACGTGGGGGACCGGGGAGCTGTTTTTT.

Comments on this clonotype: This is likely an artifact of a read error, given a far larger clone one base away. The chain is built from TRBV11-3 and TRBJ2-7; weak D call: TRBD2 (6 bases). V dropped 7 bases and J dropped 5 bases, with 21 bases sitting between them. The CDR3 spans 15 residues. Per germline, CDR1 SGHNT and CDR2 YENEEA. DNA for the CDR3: TGTGCCAGCAACTGGGGTTCGTCGGGGGTCGACGAGCAGTACTTC. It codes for CASNWGSSGVDEQYF.

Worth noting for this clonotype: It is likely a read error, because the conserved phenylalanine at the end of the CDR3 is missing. Written as DNA, the CDR3 is TGTGCCAGCTCACCGGGGACTAGCGGGAGGCCGGACCACTACGAGCAGTACTGC. It yields the protein CASSPGTSGRPDHYEQYC. The V gene is TRBV18, the J gene TRBJ2-7; 15 bases fit TRBD2. Germline loops: CDR1 KGHSH, CDR2 LQKENI. V was pared by 3 bases and J by 3 bases, with 9 bases of the junction left unmatched. This CDR3 contains 18 residues.

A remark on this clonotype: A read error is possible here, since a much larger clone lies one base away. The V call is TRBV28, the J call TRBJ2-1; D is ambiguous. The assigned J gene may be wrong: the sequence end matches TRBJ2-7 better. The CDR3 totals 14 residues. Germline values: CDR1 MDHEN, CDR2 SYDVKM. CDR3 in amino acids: CASYRSSPPNEQYF. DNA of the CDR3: TGTGCCAGCTATAGGAGTTCCCCCCCAAATGAGCAGTACTTC.

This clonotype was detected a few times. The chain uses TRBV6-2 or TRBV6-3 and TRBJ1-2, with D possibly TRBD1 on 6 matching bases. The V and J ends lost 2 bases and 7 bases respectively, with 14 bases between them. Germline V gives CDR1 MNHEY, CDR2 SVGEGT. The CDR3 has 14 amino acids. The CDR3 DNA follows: TGTGCCAGCAGTTACGGTAGCCAGGGGCTTGGCTACACCTTC. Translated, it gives CASSYGSQGLGYTF.